These 6 T cell receptor beta chains came from one sample sequenced in a study of beta chain features in type 1 diabetes. Since all of the isolated RNA was reverse transcribed, expressed TCRB transcripts were what got sequenced. Sequencing used immunoSEQ multiplex PCR; TCRdb keeps in-frame clones, though not all of them. The sample includes around 160,000 clones, nearly 50% of them seen just once. Sequenced material: Tregs from blood. Every receptor here comes from a man aged 18 to 29 in good health.

This clone has more than one count but fewer than ten. The chain couples TRBV28 to TRBJ1-2; the match to TRBD1 covers 7 bases. The CDR3 consists of 12 residues. CDR1 and CDR2 (germline): MDHEN, SYDVKM. The trim removed 11 bases at V and 2 bases at J, leaving 5 bases unmatched. This chain's CDR3 is CAASTGNYGYTF. CDR3 coding DNA: TGTGCCGCCTCGACAGGGAACTATGGCTACACCTTC.

The sample holds a few counts of this clone. This chain uses TRBV5-1 with TRBJ2-7; 7 positions match TRBD1. This CDR3 contains 14 residues. V shed 6 bases and J 7 bases; nucleotides not matched to a gene: 13. Germline CDR1 is SGHRS and CDR2 is YFSETQ. The CDR3 DNA is TGCGCCAGCACCCCATCATCGGACAGGAGGGAGCAGTACTTC. Translation: CASTPSSDRREQYF.

This clone was seen only a few times. V gene TRBV28 combines with J gene TRBJ2-6; TRBD2 matches 12 bases. Trimming took 6 bases from V and 0 from J; bases not matched to a gene: 0. In germline, CDR1 is MDHEN, CDR2 SYDVKM. This CDR3 contains 16 residues. The CDR3 reads CASRTSGSSGANVLTF. As DNA, the CDR3 is TGTGCCAGCAGGACTAGCGGGAGCTCTGGGGCCAACGTCCTGACTTTC.

CDR3 sequence: CASSPLGQGANTGELFF. DNA for the CDR3: TGTGCCAGCAGTCCCTTGGGACAGGGGGCGAACACCGGGGAGCTGTTTTTT. The V gene is TRBV5-6, the J gene TRBJ2-2, with 11 bases aligning to TRBD1. This CDR3 has 17 amino acids. Germline V CDR1 and CDR2: SGHDT, YYEEEE. V shed 5 bases and J 0 bases; nucleotides not matched to a gene: 6.

The chain joins TRBV7-2 to TRBJ1-5; the D gene is possibly TRBD1 (6 bases). Trimming pared 2 bases from V and 4 bases from J, leaving 21 bases between. In germline, CDR1 is SGHTA, CDR2 FQGNSA. CDR3 length: 18 amino acids. CDR3: CASSLQPPWGLRNQPQHF. DNA of the CDR3: TGTGCCAGCAGCTTACAACCCCCGTGGGGGCTAAGGAATCAGCCCCAGCATTTT.

The rearrangement links TRBV25-1 to TRBJ2-7, with TRBD1 identical over 8 bases. Germline CDR1 reads MGHDK; CDR2 reads SYGVNS. The CDR3 spans 16 residues. V lost 3 bases and J lost 0; bases outside the gene matches: 7. The CDR3 spells CASSEVWTGSSYEQYF. In DNA form, the CDR3 reads TGTGCCAGCAGTGAGGTTTGGACAGGGAGCTCCTACGAGCAGTACTTC.